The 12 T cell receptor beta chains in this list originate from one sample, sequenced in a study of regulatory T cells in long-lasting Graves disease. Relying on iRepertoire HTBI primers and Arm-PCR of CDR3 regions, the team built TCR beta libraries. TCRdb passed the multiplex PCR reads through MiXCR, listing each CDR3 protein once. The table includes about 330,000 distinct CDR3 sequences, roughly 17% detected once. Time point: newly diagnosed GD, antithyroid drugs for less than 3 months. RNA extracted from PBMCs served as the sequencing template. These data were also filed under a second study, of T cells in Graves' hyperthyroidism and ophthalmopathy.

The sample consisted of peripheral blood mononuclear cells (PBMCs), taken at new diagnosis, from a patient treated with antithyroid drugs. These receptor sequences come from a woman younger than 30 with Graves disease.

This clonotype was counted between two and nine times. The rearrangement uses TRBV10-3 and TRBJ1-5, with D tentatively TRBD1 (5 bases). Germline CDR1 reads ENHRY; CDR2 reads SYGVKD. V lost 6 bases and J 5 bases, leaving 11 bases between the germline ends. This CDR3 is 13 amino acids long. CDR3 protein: CAIRGQGDQPQHF. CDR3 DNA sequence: TGTGCCATCAGGGGCCAAGGGGATCAGCCCCAGCATTTT.

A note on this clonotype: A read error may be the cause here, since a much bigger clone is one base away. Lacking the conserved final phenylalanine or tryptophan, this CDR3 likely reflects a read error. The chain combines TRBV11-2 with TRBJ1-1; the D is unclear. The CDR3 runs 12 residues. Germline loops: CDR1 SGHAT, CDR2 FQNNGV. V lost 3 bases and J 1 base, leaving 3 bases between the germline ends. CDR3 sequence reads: CASSFRNTEAFL. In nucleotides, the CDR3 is TGTGCCAGCAGCTTCCGGAACACTGAAGCTTTCCTT.

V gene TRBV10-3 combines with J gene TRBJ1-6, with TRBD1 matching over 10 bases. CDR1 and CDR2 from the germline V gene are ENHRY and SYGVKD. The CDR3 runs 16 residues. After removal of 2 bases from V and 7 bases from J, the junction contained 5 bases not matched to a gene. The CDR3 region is CAISEEGTGVNSPLHF. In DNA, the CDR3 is TGTGCCATCAGTGAGGAAGGGACAGGGGTGAATTCACCCCTCCACTTT.

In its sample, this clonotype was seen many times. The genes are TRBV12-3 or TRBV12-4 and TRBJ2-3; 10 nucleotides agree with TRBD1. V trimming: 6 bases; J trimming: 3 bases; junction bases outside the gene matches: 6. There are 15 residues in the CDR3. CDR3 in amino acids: CASRAGDRGTDTQYF. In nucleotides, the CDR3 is TGTGCCAGCAGGGCGGGGGACAGGGGAACAGATACGCAGTATTTT.

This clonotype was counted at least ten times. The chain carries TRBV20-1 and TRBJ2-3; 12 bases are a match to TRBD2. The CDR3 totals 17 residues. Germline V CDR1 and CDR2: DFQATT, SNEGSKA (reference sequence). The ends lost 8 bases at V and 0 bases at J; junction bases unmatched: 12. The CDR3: CSISSGRAIPSTDTQYF. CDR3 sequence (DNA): TGCAGTATTTCTAGCGGGAGGGCGATTCCGAGCACAGATACGCAGTATTTT.

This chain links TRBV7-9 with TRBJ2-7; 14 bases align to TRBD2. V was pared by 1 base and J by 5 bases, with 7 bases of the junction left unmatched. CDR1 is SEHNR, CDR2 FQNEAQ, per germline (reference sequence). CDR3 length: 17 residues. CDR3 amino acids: CASSLGFGLAGGDEQYF. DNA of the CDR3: TGTGCCAGCAGCTTAGGATTTGGACTAGCGGGAGGAGACGAGCAGTACTTC.

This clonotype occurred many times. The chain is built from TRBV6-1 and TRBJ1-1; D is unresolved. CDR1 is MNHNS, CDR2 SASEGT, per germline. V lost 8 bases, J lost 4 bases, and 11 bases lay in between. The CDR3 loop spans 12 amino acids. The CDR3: CASLAGSTEAFF. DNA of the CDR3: TGTGCCAGCTTGGCGGGGAGCACTGAAGCTTTCTTT.

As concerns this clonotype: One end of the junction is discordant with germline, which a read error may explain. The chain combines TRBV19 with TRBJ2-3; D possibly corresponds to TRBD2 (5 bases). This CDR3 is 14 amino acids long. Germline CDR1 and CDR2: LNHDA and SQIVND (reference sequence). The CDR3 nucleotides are TGTGCCAGTAGCATAGGCCTAGCAACAGATACGCAGTATTTT. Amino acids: CASSIGLATDTQYF.

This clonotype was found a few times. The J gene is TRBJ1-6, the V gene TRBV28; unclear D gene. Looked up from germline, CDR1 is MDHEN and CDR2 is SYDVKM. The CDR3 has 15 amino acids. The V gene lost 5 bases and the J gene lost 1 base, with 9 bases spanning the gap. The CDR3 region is CASSLGISYNSPLHF. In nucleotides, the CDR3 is TGTGCCAGCAGTCTGGGGATTTCCTATAATTCACCCCTCCACTTT. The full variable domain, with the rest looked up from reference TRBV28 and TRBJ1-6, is DVKVTQSSRYLVKRTGEKVFLECVQDMDHENMFWYRQDPGLGLRLIYFSYDVKMKEKGDIPEGYSVSREKKERFSLILESASTNQTSMYLCASSLGISYNSPLHFGNGTRLTVT.

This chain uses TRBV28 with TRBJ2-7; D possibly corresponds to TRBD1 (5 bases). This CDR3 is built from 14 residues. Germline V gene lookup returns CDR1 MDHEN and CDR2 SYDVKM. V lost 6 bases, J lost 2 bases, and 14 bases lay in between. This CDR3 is CASRIATGTYEQYF. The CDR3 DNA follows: TGTGCCAGCAGGATAGCCACAGGAACCTACGAGCAGTACTTC. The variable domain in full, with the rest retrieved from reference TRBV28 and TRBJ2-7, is DVKVTQSSRYLVKRTGEKVFLECVQDMDHENMFWYRQDPGLGLRLIYFSYDVKMKEKGDIPEGYSVSREKKERFSLILESASTNQTSMYLCASRIATGTYEQYFGPGTRLTVT.

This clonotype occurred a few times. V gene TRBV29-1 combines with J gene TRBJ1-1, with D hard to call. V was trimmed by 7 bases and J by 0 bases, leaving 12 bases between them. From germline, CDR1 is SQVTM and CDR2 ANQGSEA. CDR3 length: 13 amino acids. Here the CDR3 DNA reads TGCAGCGCCTGGACCGAACTGAACACTGAAGCTTTCTTT. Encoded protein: CSAWTELNTEAFF.

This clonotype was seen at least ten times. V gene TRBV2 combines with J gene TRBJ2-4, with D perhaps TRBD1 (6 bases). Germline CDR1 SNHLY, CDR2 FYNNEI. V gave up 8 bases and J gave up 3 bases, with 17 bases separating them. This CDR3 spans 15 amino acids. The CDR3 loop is CASQLTGLFKNIQYF. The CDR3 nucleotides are TGTGCCAGCCAATTGACAGGTCTTTTCAAAAACATTCAGTACTTC.